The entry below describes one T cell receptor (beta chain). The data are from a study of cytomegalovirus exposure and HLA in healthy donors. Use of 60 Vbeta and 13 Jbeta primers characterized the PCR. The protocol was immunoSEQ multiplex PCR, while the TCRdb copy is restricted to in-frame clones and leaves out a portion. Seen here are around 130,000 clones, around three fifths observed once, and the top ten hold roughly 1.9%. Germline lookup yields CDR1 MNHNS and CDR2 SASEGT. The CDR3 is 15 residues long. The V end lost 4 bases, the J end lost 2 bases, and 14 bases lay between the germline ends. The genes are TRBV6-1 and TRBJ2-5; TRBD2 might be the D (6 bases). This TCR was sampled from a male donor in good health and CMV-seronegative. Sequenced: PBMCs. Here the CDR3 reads CASSGVGGFQETQYF. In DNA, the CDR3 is TGTGCCAGCAGTGGAGTCGGGGGTTTTCAAGAGACCCAGTACTTC.